This TCR beta chain originates from a study of CD8+CD57+ T cells in acquired aplastic anemia. As for the study in general: Recorded DNA amounts for sorted CD4+ and CD8+ cells had an average of around 3 ug. Regarding the study as a whole: The study identified roughly 29 CD8+ CDR3 sequences shared by patients and controls. Simpson's diversity of CD8+ cells was not significantly different in patients compared with controls.

Ten or more counts support this clonotype. Its target is unknown. The template for TCR beta VDJ and CDR3 sequence profiling was genomic DNA. MiXCR, applied by TCRdb to the reads, yields one record per CDR3 protein. The table records under 250,000 distinct CDR3 sequences, around 32% of them present only once. With 3 bases removed from V and 0 bases from J, the gap between germline ends came to 13 bases. This CDR3 has 16 residues. In germline, CDR1 is ENHRY, CDR2 SYGVKD. This receptor was identified in a human donor in good health, serving as a control. The rearrangement links TRBV10-3 to TRBJ2-3; TRBD2 is a possible D gene (6 bases). The sequenced sample consisted of sorted CD4+, CD8+, or CD8+CD57+ T cells (not recorded which) from PBMCs. This chain's CDR3 is CAISDVFAGSTDTQYF. The CDR3 DNA sequence: TGTGCCATCAGTGATGTCTTTGCGGGAAGCACAGATACGCAGTATTTT.